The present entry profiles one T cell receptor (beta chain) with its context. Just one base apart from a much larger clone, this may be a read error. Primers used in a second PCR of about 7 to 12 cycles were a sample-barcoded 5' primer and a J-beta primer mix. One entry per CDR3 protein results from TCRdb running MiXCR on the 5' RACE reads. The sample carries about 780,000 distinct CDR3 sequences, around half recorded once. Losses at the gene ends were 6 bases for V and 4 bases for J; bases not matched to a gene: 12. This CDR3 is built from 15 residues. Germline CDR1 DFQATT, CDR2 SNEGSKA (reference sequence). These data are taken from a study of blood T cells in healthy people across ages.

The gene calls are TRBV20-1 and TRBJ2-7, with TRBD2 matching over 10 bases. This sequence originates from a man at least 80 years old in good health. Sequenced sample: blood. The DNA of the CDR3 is TGCAGTGCCACGGATGTGACTAGCGGGTTGTACGAGCAGTACTTC. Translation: CSATDVTSGLYEQYF.